A single sample gave rise to the 22 T cell receptor beta chains below, sequenced in a study of vaccination effects on CD4 cells after COVID-19. Some clones are missing from TCRdb's copy, which holds only in-frame ones; the method was immunoSEQ multiplex PCR. The sample yields about 37,000 clones, about four fifths seen once. No cognate antigen is known for these TCRs. When around 9 days of culture had elapsed, CD4+ T cells were isolated. The sample consisted of CD4+ T cells from PBMCs cultured without peptide, taken before COVID-19 vaccination. All receptors derive from a human donor who received a COVID-19 vaccine.

V is TRBV30 and J is TRBJ1-5; unclear D gene. Germline lookup yields CDR1 GTSNPN and CDR2 SVGIG (reference sequence). The CDR3 loop spans 13 amino acids. V lost 0 bases and J lost 4, with 7 bases in between. CDR3 bases: TGTGCCTGGAGTGTATATCTAAATCAGCCCCAGCATTTT. Translation gives CAWSVYLNQPQHF.

The DNA for the CDR3 is TGTGCCAGCAGCCAAGGGACAGGTAACCAGCCCCAGCATTTT. Protein product: CASSQGTGNQPQHF. V usage is TRBV4-2 and J usage is TRBJ1-5, with TRBD1 matching over 7 bases. This CDR3 contains 14 residues. Germline V gene sequence: CDR1 LGHNA, CDR2 YNFKEQ. V lost 1 base, J lost 7 bases, and 4 bases stayed unmatched.

A single count supports this clone. The rearrangement joins TRBV3-1 (or the pseudogene TRBV3-2) to TRBJ1-1; D might be TRBD1 (6 bases). This CDR3 contains 13 residues. V dropped 4 bases and J dropped 11 bases, with 17 bases sitting between them. Germline V gene data show CDR1 as LGHDT and CDR2 as YNNKEL (reference sequence). CDR3 nucleotide sequence: TGTGCCAGCAGCCGCCTTCGGGGGGCTTGGGCTTTCTTT. Amino acids: CASSRLRGAWAFF.

The chain links TRBV9 to TRBJ1-2; 10 bases agree with TRBD1. The CDR3 consists of 14 residues. The trim removed 3 bases at V and 2 bases at J, leaving 1 base unmatched. CDR1 SGDLS and CDR2 YYNGEE come from the germline V gene. The CDR3 loop reads CASSGTGGNYGYTF. The DNA of the CDR3 is TGTGCCAGCAGCGGGACAGGGGGGAACTATGGCTACACCTTC.

There are a few counts of this clone. The chain has TRBV3-1 (or the pseudogene TRBV3-2) and TRBJ1-1; D not resolved. Trimming cost V 0 bases and J 5 bases, with 13 bases left between them. The CDR3 consists of 15 residues. Germline CDR1 reads LGHDT; CDR2 reads YNNKEL (reference sequence). This CDR3 reads CASSQDNLPGTEAFF. In nucleotides, the CDR3 is TGTGCCAGCAGCCAAGATAACCTACCTGGAACTGAAGCTTTCTTT.

The chain recombines TRBV2 with TRBJ1-6; D is unresolved. CDR1 and CDR2 from the germline V gene are SNHLY and FYNNEI. The CDR3 sequence is 15 residues long. Trimming pared 3 bases from V and 9 bases from J, leaving 15 bases between. The CDR3 sequence is CASSEVLTVLSPLHF. DNA for the CDR3: TGTGCCAGCAGTGAGGTACTCACCGTTCTTTCACCCCTCCACTTT.

This clone was counted once. The chain links TRBV7-2 to TRBJ2-5; 9 bases fit TRBD2. The CDR3 runs 17 residues. V trimming: 0 bases; J trimming: 2 bases; junction bases outside the gene matches: 7. Germline values: CDR1 SGHTA, CDR2 FQGNSA. The CDR3 coding sequence is TGTGCCAGCAGCTTAGCCGCTCCGGGACTAGCTCAAGAGACCCAGTACTTC. Protein sequence: CASSLAAPGLAQETQYF. The variable domain in full, completed from reference TRBV7-2 and TRBJ2-5, reads GAGVSQSPSNKVTEKGKDVELRCDPISGHTALYWYRQSLGQGLEFLIYFQGNSAPDKSGLPSDRFSAERTGGSVSTLTIQRTQQEDSAVYLCASSLAAPGLAQETQYFGPGTRLLVL.

The V call is TRBV11-2, the J call TRBJ1-6; TRBD1 matches 8 bases. The V gene end was trimmed by 4 bases and the J gene end by 7 bases; junction bases not matched to a gene: 6. The CDR3 is made up of 15 amino acids. Looked up from germline, CDR1 is SGHAT and CDR2 is FQNNGV. The CDR3 reads CASSSRQGKNSPLHF. The DNA for the CDR3 is TGTGCCAGCAGCTCACGACAGGGGAAAAATTCACCCCTCCACTTT.

The rearrangement joins TRBV6-5 to TRBJ2-7; possibly TRBD2 for D (5 bases). This CDR3 spans 12 amino acids. Germline V CDR1 and CDR2: MNHEY, SVGAGI. Trimming removed 11 bases at V and 2 bases at J, with 13 bases between. CDR3 coding DNA: TGTGCCTCGAGCCGGGGTCCCTACGAGCAGTACTTC. Residues: CASSRGPYEQYF.

CDR3 nucleotides: TGTGCCTGGAGTGTACTTAGGGCAGGAAGGCAAGAGACCCAGTACTTC. Amino acids: CAWSVLRAGRQETQYF. The chain employs TRBV30 and TRBJ2-5, with D hard to call. Germline CDR1 GTSNPN, CDR2 SVGIG (reference sequence). The CDR3 is 16 amino acids. V lost 0 bases, J lost 2 bases, and 16 bases lay in between.

The J gene is TRBJ1-1, the V gene TRBV28; TRBD1 aligns across 9 bases. V lost 4 bases to trimming and J lost 2 bases; unmatched junction nucleotides: 2. The CDR3 is 14 residues long. The germline CDR1 and CDR2 sequences are MDHEN and SYDVKM. CDR3 sequence (DNA): TGTGCCAGCAGTTCGGGACAGGGAAACACTGAAGCTTTCTTT. Residues: CASSSGQGNTEAFF.

The rearrangement joins TRBV11-1 to TRBJ2-3, with D hard to call. Germline CDR1 reads SGHAT; CDR2 reads FQDESV (reference sequence). This CDR3 contains 13 residues. V lost 5 bases and J lost 6, with 12 bases in between. The CDR3 spells CASSTRAADTQYF. The CDR3, as DNA: TGTGCCAGCAGCACCCGGGCCGCGGATACGCAGTATTTT.

The chain uses TRBV2 and TRBJ2-2; possible D gene TRBD2, 6 bases. The CDR3 consists of 15 residues. The germline V and J ends were trimmed by 6 bases and 5 bases, with 16 bases remaining between them. CDR1 and CDR2 from the germline V gene are SNHLY and FYNNEI. CDR3 sequence: CASSPGLPGTGELFF. The CDR3 DNA follows: TGTGCCAGCAGCCCGGGACTCCCGGGGACCGGGGAGCTGTTTTTT. Full variable domain (remainder filled in from reference TRBV2 and TRBJ2-2): EPEVTQTPSHQVTQMGQEVILRCVPISNHLYFYWYRQILGQKVEFLVSFYNNEISEKSEIFDDQFSVERPDGSNFTLKIRSTKLEDSAMYFCASSPGLPGTGELFFGEGSRLTVL.

This clone was seen only a few times. The CDR3 reads CASSYSPPEGLYNEQFF. The CDR3 DNA is TGTGCCAGCAGTTACTCGCCGCCAGAGGGACTATACAATGAGCAGTTCTTC. The rearrangement joins TRBV6-2 or TRBV6-3 to TRBJ2-1, with 7 bases aligning to TRBD2. Trimming cost V 0 bases and J 4 bases; bases outside gene matches: 9. The CDR3 consists of 17 residues. Germline V gene data show CDR1 as MNHEY and CDR2 as SVGEGT.

This clone was counted between two and nine times. The CDR3 bases are TGTGCCAGCGCGAACGACAGGGGCCGGGGTGAAAAACTGTTTTTT. Encoded protein: CASANDRGRGEKLFF. The rearrangement links TRBV28 to TRBJ1-4, with TRBD1 matching 8 bases. The CDR3 has 15 residues. Germline-derived CDR1 and CDR2 are MDHEN and SYDVKM. The V segment lost 8 bases and the J segment 7 bases; nucleotides outside the gene matches: 12.

The chain carries TRBV5-6 and TRBJ1-2; D gene unclear. CDR3 length equals 15 residues. Trimming took 1 base from V and 0 from J, leaving 10 bases between them. Germline V gene data show CDR1 as SGHDT and CDR2 as YYEEEE. The CDR3 nucleotides are TGTGCCAGCAGCTTGCCGGGTCAGACTAACTATGGCTACACCTTC. Translation gives CASSLPGQTNYGYTF.

The chain has TRBV5-8 and TRBJ2-7; weak D call: TRBD1 (6 bases). The CDR3 length is 16 residues. Deletions cut 4 bases from V and 3 bases from J, with 20 bases between. Per germline, CDR1 SGHTS and CDR2 YDEGEE. The CDR3 bases are TGTGCCAGCAGCGGGGTCGAGAGGGGGTCAATCTACGAGCAGTACTTC. Protein product: CASSGVERGSIYEQYF.

CDR3 DNA: TGTGCCAGCAGACACCGGGACAGGCTAGGCTACACCTTC. Its protein product is CASRHRDRLGYTF. The chain couples TRBV27 to TRBJ1-2, with 8 bases aligning to TRBD1. CDR3 size: 13 residues. Trimming took 6 bases from V and 8 from J; bases not matched to a gene: 8. The germline gives CDR1 MNHEY, CDR2 SMNVEV (reference sequence).

This clone was counted between two and nine times. This rearrangement joins TRBV30 to TRBJ1-2, with D maybe TRBD1 (5 bases). This CDR3 comprises 13 residues. Trimming removed 5 bases from V and 8 bases from J, with 18 bases in between. Germline values: CDR1 GTSNPN, CDR2 SVGIG (reference sequence). The CDR3 loop is CAWSRDRPRGYTF. The CDR3 DNA follows: TGTGCCTGGTCCCGGGACCGCCCCCGGGGCTACACCTTC.

The chain couples TRBV19 to TRBJ2-7; 7 bases align to TRBD1. This CDR3 region has 14 residues. Trimming took 3 bases from V and 3 from J; bases not matched to a gene: 5. The germline V gene encodes CDR1 LNHDA and CDR2 SQIVND (reference sequence). The CDR3 sequence: CASSIGGQSYEQYF. DNA for the CDR3: TGTGCCAGTAGTATTGGGGGACAGAGCTACGAGCAGTACTTC.

With regard to this clone: Compared with germline, one end of the junction differs, possibly owing to a read error. In the same sample, other DNA sequences code for this CDR3. The chain carries TRBV4-1 and TRBJ2-5, with TRBD2 as a possible D gene (5 bases). The length of the CDR3 is 14 residues. Germline V gene lookup returns CDR1 MGHRA and CDR2 YSYEKL. The CDR3, as DNA: TGTGCCAGCAGCCATAGAGTAGGAGAGAGGGCCCAGTACTTC. It codes for CASSHRVGERAQYF.

The chain joins TRBV6-4 to TRBJ1-2; TRBD1 aligns across 7 bases. In germline, CDR1 is MRHNA, CDR2 SNTAGT. V was pared by 7 bases and J by 6 bases, with 5 bases of the junction left unmatched. The CDR3 is 12 residues long. The CDR3 DNA follows: TGTGCCAGCACTGAACAGGGGAATGGCTACACCTTC. This translates into CASTEQGNGYTF.